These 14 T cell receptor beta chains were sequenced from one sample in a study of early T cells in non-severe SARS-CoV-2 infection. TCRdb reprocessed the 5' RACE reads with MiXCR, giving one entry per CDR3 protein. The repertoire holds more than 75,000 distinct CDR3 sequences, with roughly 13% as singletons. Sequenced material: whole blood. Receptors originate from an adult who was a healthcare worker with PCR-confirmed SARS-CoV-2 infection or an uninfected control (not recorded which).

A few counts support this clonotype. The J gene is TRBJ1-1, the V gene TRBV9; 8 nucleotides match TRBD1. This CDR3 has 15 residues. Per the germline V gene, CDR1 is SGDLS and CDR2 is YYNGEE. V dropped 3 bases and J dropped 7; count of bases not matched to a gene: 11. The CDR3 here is CASSGRTGTIGEAFF. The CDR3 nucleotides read TGTGCCAGCAGCGGACGGACAGGGACGATCGGTGAAGCTTTCTTT.

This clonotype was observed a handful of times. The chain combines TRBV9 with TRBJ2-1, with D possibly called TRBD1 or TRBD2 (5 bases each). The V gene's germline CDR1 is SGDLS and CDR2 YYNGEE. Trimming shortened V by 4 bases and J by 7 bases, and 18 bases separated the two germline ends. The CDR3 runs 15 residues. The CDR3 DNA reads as TGTGCCAGCAGCCGGGACGGGAAAACGGGGAATGAGCAGTTCTTC. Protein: CASSRDGKTGNEQFF. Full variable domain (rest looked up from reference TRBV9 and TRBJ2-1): DSGVTQTPKHLITATGQRVTLRCSPRSGDLSVYWYQQSLDQGLQFLIQYYNGEERAKGNILERFSAQQFPDLHSELNLSSLELGDSALYFCASSRDGKTGNEQFFGPGTRLTVL.

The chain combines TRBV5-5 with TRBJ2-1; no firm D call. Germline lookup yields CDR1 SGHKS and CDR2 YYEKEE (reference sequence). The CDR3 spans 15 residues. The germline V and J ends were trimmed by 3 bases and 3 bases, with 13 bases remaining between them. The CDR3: CASSSLPVDYNEQFF. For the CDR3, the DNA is TGTGCCAGCAGCTCTCTCCCGGTGGACTACAATGAGCAGTTCTTC.

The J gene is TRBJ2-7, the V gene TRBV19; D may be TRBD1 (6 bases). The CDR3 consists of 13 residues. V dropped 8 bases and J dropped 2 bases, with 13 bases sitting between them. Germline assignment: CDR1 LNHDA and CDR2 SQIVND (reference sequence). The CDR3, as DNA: TGTGCCAGTGCTTACTCAGGGGCCTACGAGCAGTACTTC. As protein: CASAYSGAYEQYF.

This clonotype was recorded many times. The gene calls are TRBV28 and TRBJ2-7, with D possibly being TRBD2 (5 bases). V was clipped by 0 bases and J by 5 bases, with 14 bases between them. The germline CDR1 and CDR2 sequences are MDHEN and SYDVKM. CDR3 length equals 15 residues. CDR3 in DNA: TGTGCCAGCAGTTTATGGGACTCCGAGGATGACGAGCAGTACTTC. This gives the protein CASSLWDSEDDEQYF.

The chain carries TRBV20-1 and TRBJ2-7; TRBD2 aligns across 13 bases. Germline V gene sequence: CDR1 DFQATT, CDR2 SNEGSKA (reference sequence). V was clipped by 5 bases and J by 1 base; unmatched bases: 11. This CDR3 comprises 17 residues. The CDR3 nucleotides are TGCAGTGCTCCTAACGTGGGACTAGCGGGATCTTCCTACGAGCAGTACTTC. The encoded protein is CSAPNVGLAGSSYEQYF.

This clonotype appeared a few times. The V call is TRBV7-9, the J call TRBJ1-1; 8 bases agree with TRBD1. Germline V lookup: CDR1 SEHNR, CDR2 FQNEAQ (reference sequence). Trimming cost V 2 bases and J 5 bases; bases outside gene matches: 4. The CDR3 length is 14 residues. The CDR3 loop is CASSLIQGGTEAFF. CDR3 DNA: TGTGCCAGCAGCTTAATACAGGGGGGGACTGAAGCTTTCTTT.

This CDR3 reads CASERQGGFNEQFF. The CDR3 DNA is TGTGCCAGCGAGCGACAGGGCGGTTTCAATGAGCAGTTCTTC. The genes are TRBV28 and TRBJ2-1, with 7 bases identical to TRBD1. CDR1 and CDR2 from the germline V gene are MDHEN and SYDVKM. CDR3 length: 14 residues. Losses at the gene ends were 8 bases for V and 6 bases for J; bases not matched to a gene: 10.

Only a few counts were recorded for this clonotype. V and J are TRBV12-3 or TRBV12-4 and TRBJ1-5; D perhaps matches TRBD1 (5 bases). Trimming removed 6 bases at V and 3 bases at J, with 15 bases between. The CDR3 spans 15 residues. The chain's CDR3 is CASSLSWGNNQPQHF. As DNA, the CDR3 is TGTGCCAGCAGCCTCTCTTGGGGGAACAATCAGCCCCAGCATTTT.

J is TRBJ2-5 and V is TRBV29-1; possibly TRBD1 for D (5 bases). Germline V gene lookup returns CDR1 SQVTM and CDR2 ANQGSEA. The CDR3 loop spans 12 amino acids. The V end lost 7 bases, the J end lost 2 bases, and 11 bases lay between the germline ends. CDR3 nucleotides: TGCAGCGCCCGCAGGGATCAAGAGACCCAGTACTTC. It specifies CSARRDQETQYF.

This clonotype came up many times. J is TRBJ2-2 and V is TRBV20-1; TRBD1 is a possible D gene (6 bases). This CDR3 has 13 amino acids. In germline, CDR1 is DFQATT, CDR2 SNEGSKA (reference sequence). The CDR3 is CSAQGSGTGELFF. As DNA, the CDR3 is TGCAGCGCACAGGGAAGTGGCACCGGGGAGCTGTTTTTT.

CDR3 bases: TGCAGCGTTGAAGAGGGCAGAGGCTACACCTTC. Translating it yields CSVEEGRGYTF. The chain has TRBV29-1 and TRBJ1-2; D is ambiguous. The CDR3 is made up of 11 amino acids. Trimming removed 0 bases at V and 8 bases at J, with 7 bases between. Germline-derived CDR1 and CDR2 are SQVTM and ANQGSEA.

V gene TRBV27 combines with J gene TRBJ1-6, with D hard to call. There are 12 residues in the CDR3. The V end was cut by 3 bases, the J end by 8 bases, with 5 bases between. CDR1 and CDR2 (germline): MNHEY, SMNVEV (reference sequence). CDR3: CASSFPYSPLHF. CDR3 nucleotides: TGTGCCAGCAGTTTTCCCTATTCACCCCTCCACTTT.

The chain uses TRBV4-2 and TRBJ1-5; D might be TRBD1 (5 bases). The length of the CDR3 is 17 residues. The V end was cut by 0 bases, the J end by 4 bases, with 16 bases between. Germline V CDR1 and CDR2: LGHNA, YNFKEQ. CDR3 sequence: CASSQDGGGRENQPQHF. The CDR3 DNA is TGTGCCAGCAGCCAAGATGGGGGGGGTAGGGAGAATCAGCCCCAGCATTTT.